Only a few counts were recorded for the clone carrying this T cell receptor beta chain. J was trimmed by 0 bases and V by 5 bases; bases with no gene match: 10. The CDR3 covers 17 residues. CDR1 and CDR2 from the germline V gene are MNHNS and SASEGT. The data were obtained in a study of patients and donors after allogeneic stem cell transplantation. One entry per CDR3 protein results from TCRdb running MiXCR on the RT-PCR reads. The sample shows some 880,000 distinct CDR3 sequences, 18% of them seen only once. The V gene is TRBV6-1, the J gene TRBJ2-3, with 8 bases matching TRBD2. The sequence was obtained from a human donor who was either an allogeneic HSCT recipient or a stem cell or donor lymphocyte infusion donor (not recorded which). It is not recorded whose cells these are; they may come from a transplant donor. Sample: blood, either unsorted or a sorted T cell fraction (not recorded which). DNA of the CDR3: TGTGCCAGCAGTCGGAGTTTGGCTAGCGGGAGCACAGATACGCAGTATTTT. Amino acids: CASSRSLASGSTDTQYF.